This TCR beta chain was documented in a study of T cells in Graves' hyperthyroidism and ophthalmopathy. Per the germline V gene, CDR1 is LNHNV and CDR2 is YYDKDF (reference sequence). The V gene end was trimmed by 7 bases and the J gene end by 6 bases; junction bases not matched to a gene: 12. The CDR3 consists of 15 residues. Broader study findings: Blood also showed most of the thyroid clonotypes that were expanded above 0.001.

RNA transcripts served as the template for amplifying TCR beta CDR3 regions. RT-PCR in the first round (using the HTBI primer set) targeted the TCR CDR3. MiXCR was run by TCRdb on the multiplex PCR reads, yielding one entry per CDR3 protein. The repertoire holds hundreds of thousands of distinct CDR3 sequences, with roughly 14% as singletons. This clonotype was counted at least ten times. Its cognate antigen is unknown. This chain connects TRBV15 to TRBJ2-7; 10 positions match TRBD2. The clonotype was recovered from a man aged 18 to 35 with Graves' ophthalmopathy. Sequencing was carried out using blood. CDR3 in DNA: TGTGCCACCACAACCTCGACTAGCGGGCCACGCGAGCAGTACTTC. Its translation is CATTTSTSGPREQYF.